The clone carrying this T cell receptor (beta chain) was observed at least ten times. Its antigen is not known. The library tagged each cDNA molecule with unique molecular identifiers. TCRdb reprocessed the RACE reads with MiXCR, giving one entry per CDR3 protein. Here the sample spans over 300,000 distinct CDR3 sequences, about 5.1% being singletons. CDR1 and CDR2 (germline): SGHRS, YFSETQ. V was clipped by 4 bases and J by 3 bases, with 19 bases between them. The length of the CDR3 is 16 residues. The source of the sample is a study of human T cells and chemical hapten exposure. Sample time point: pre-sensitization, week 0. Treatment given: therapeutic diphenylcyclopropenone sensitization with weekly scalp DPC. Study observations and caveats: Because all patients had alopecia, their immune responses might differ from healthy ones.

The source material was whole blood, sampled in connection with sensitization to the hapten diphenylcyclopropenone (DPC). V usage is TRBV5-1 and J usage is TRBJ1-1, with a tentative D call TRBD1 (5 bases). The receptor comes from a woman between 50 and 59 years old with alopecia areata. Some clones in this sample may be carry-over from other donors' samples. CDR3 bases: TGCGCCAGCAGCCGCGTTGAGGGGAGTATGTACACTGAAGCTTTCTTT. This translates into CASSRVEGSMYTEAFF. The full variable domain, with the rest looked up from reference TRBV5-1 and TRBJ1-1, is KAGVTQTPRYLIKTRGQQVTLSCSPISGHRSVSWYQQTPGQGLQFLFEYFSETQRNKGNFPGRFSGRQFSNSRSEMNVSTLELGDSALYLCASSRVEGSMYTEAFFGQGTRLTVV.